This T cell receptor beta chain was found in a study of blood T cell repertoires in COVID-19. This CDR3 is 17 amino acids long. CDR1 is MNHEY, CDR2 SMNVEV, per germline (reference sequence). V dropped 2 bases and J dropped 2 bases, with 18 bases sitting between them. The assay was immunoSEQ multiplex PCR, and TCRdb's table has in-frame clones only and misses some. The sample has about 78,000 clones; about 89% are singletons. This clonotype was sampled from a woman aged 60-70 years with acute or convalescent COVID-19. Material: peripheral blood. This chain connects TRBV27 to TRBJ1-1; D perhaps matches TRBD1 (5 bases). As DNA, the CDR3 is TGTGCCAGCAGTTTACGGCAGGGCCCCCAACACAACACTGAAGCTTTCTTT. Translated, it gives CASSLRQGPQHNTEAFF.